The clone carrying this T cell receptor beta chain was detected only a few times. Measured with immunoSEQ multiplex PCR; TCRdb has only the in-frame clones, and not every one. The data show under 150,000 clones, around 76% seen once. The data stem from a study of blood T cell repertoires in COVID-19. The clonotype was recovered from a man aged 80 or over with acute or convalescent COVID-19. Sequencing used peripheral blood.

The CDR3 sequence is CASSLPQSDTEAFF. The DNA for the CDR3 is TGCGCCAGCAGCTTGCCACAGTCGGACACTGAAGCTTTCTTT. The gene calls are TRBV5-1 and TRBJ1-1; D is ambiguous. This CDR3 comprises 14 residues. Germline CDR1 is SGHRS and CDR2 is YFSETQ. Deletions cut 1 base from V and 3 bases from J, with 10 bases between.